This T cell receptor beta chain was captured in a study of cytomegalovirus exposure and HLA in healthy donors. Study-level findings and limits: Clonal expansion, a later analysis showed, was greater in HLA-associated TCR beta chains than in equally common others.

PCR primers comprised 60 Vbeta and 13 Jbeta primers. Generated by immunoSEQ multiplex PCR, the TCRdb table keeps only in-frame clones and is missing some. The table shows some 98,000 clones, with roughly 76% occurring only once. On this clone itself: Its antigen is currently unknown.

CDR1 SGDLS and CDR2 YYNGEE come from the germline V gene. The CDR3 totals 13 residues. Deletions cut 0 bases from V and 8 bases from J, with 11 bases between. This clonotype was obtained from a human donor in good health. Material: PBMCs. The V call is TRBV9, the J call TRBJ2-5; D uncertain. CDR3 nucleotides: TGTGCCAGCAGCGTAGAGGCTTCAGGCACCCAGTACTTC. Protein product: CASSVEASGTQYF. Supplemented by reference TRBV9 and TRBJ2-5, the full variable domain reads DSGVTQTPKHLITATGQRVTLRCSPRSGDLSVYWYQQSLDQGLQFLIQYYNGEERAKGNILERFSAQQFPDLHSELNLSSLELGDSALYFCASSVEASGTQYFGPGTRLLVL.